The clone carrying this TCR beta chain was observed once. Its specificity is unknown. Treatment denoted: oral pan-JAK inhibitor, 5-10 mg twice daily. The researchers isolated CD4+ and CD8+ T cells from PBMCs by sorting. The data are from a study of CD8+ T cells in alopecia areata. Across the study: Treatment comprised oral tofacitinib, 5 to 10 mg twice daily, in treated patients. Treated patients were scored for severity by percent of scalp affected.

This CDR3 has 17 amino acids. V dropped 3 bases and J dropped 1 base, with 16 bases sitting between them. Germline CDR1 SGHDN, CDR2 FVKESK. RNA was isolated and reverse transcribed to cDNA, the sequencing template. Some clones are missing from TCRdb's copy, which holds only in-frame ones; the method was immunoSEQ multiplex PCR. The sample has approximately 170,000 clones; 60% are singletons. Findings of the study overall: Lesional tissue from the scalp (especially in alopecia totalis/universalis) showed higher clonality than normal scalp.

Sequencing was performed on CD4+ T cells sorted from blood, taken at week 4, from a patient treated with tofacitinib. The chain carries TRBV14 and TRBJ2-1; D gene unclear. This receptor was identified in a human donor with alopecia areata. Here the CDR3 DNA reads TGTGCCAGCAGCCATGCCCCCCGAATCGGGTCCTACAATGAGCAGTTCTTC. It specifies CASSHAPRIGSYNEQFF.